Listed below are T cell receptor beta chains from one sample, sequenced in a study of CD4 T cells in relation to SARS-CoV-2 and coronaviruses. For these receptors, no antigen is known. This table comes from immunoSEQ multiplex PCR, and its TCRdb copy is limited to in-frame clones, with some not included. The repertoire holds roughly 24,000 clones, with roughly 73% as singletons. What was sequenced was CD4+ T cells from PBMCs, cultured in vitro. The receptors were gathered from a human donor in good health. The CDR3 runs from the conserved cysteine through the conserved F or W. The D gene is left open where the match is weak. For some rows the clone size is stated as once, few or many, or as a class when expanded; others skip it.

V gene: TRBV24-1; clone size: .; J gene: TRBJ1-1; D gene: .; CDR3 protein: CATRGRESTEAFF; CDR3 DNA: TGTGCCACCAGGGGCAGGGAGAGCACTGAAGCTTTCTTT
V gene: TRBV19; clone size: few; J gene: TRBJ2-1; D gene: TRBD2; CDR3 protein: CASRAGLAVFNEQFF; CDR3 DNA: TGTGCCAGTAGAGCGGGACTAGCGGTTTTCAATGAGCAGTTCTTC
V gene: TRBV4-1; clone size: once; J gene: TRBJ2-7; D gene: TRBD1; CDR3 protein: CASSLTSDRGPYEQYF; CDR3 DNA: TGCGCCAGCAGCCTAACATCAGACAGGGGGCCTTACGAGCAGTACTTC
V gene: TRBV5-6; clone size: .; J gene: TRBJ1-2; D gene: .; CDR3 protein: CASSLRTSRVGYGYTF; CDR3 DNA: TGTGCCAGCAGCCTGCGGACATCTCGCGTGGGGTATGGCTACACCTTC
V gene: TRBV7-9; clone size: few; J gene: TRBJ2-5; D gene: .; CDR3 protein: CASSYPDIAGTQYF; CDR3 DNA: TGTGCCAGCAGCTACCCGGACATAGCCGGGACCCAGTACTTC
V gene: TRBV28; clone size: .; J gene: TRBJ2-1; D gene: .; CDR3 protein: CASSFVTRGRREQFF; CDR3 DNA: TGTGCCAGCAGTTTTGTCACCAGGGGTCGTAGAGAGCAGTTCTTC
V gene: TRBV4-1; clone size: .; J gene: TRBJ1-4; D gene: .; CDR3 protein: CASSPVRTTNEKLFF; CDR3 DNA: TGCGCCAGCAGCCCCGTTCGGACAACTAATGAAAAACTGTTTTTT
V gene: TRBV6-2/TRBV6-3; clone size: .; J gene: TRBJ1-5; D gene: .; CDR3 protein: CAISRGGEAQPQHF; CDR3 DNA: TGTGCCATCAGTCGGGGGGGAGAGGCTCAGCCCCAGCATTTT
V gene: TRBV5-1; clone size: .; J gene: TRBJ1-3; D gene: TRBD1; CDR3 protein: CASSSTGGGGNTIYF; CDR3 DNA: TGCGCCAGCAGCTCCACAGGGGGCGGTGGAAACACCATATATTTT
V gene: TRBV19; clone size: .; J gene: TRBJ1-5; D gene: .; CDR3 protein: CASSINTVAYSNQPQHF; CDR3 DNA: TGTGCCAGTAGTATAAACACAGTAGCGTATAGCAATCAGCCCCAGCATTTT
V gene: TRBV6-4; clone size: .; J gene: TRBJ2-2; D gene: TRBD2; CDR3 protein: CASTPQAGNTGELFF; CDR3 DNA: TGTGCCAGCACACCCCAAGCGGGAAACACCGGGGAGCTGTTTTTT
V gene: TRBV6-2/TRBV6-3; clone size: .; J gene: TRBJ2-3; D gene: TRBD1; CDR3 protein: CASSYSFKDRGTDTQYF; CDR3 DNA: TGTGCCAGCAGTTACTCGTTCAAGGACAGGGGCACAGATACGCAGTATTTT
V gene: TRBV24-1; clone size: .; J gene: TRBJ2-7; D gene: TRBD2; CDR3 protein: CATSPSGTYEQYF; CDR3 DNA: TGTGCCACCAGTCCTAGCGGGACCTACGAGCAGTACTTC
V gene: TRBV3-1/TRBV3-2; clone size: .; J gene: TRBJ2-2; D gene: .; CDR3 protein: CASSRGAFGSGPGELFF; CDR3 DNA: TGTGCCAGCAGCCGAGGGGCGTTCGGGAGCGGGCCCGGGGAGCTGTTTTTT
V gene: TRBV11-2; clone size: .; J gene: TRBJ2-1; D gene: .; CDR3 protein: CASSLEDHEQFF; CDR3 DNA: TGTGCCAGCAGCTTAGAGGACCATGAGCAGTTCTTC
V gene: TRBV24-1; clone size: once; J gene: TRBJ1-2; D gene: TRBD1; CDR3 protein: CATSAGQGDGGYTF; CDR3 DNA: TGTGCCACCAGTGCGGGACAGGGGGACGGTGGCTACACCTTC
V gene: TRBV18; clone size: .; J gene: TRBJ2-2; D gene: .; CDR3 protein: CASSPQGLQTPGELFF; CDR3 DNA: TGTGCCAGCTCACCACAGGGTCTGCAGACGCCCGGGGAGCTGTTTTTT
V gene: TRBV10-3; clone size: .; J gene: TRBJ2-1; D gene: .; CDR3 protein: CAISESLLSYNEQFF; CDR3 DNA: TGTGCCATCAGTGAGTCACTCCTCTCCTACAATGAGCAGTTCTTC
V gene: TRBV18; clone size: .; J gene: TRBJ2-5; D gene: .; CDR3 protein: CASSPMPQETQYF; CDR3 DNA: TGTGCCAGCTCACCAATGCCCCAAGAGACCCAGTACTTC
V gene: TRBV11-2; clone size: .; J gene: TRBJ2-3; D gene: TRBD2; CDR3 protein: CASSLALASGSTDTQYF; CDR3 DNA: TGTGCCAGCAGCTTAGCCTTGGCTAGCGGGAGCACAGATACGCAGTATTTT
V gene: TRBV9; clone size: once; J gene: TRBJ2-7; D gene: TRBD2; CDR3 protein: CASSVGVGGLGSEQYF; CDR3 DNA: TGTGCCAGCAGCGTAGGGGTGGGGGGACTAGGGTCCGAGCAGTACTTC
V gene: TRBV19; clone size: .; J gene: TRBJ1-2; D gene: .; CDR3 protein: CASSIVGASYGYTF; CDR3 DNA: TGTGCCAGTAGTATAGTAGGGGCGAGCTATGGCTACACCTTC
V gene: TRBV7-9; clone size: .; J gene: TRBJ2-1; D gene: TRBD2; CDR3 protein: CASSLRAGGDLDEQFF; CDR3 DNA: TGTGCCAGCAGCTTACGAGCGGGAGGGGATTTGGATGAGCAGTTCTTC
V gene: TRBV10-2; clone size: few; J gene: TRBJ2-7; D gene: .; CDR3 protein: CASSSRPGEGTEQYF; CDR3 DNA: TGCGCCAGCAGTTCACGACCCGGAGAGGGGACCGAGCAGTACTTC
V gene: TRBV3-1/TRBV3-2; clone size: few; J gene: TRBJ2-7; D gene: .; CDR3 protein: CASSPGTRDEQYF; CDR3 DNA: TGTGCCAGCAGCCCCGGAACCCGTGACGAGCAGTACTTC
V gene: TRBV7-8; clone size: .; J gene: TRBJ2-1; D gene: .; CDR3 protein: CASSLERTAEQFF; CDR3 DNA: TGTGCCAGCAGCTTAGAACGTACAGCCGAGCAGTTCTTC
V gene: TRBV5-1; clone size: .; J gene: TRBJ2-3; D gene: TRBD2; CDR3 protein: CASSSGYSGTGTDTQYF; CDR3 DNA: TGCGCCAGCAGCAGCGGTTATAGCGGGACTGGCACAGATACGCAGTATTTT
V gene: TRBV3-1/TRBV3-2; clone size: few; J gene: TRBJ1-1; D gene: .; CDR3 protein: CASSQQGSSATEAFF; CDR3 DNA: TGTGCCAGCAGCCAGCAGGGGTCCTCGGCCACTGAAGCTTTCTTT
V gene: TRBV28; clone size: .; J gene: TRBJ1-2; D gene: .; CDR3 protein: CASSQQMRYGYTF; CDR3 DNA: TGTGCCAGCAGCCAACAAATGAGGTATGGCTACACCTTC
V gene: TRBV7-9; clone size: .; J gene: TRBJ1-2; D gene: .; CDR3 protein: CASSLDFYGYTF; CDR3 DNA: TGTGCCAGCAGCTTAGACTTCTATGGCTACACCTTC
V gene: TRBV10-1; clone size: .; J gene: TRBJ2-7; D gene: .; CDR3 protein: CASSDLREKPYEQYF; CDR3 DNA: TGCGCCAGCAGTGATTTGAGGGAGAAACCCTACGAGCAGTACTTC
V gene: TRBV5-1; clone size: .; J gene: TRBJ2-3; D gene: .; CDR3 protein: CASSSGGGRDTQYF; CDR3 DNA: TGCGCCAGCAGCTCAGGTGGCGGGCGCGATACGCAGTATTTT
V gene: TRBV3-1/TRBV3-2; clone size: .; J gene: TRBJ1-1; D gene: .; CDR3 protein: CASSQADGNTEAFF; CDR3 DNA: TGTGCCAGCAGCCAAGCGGACGGTAACACTGAAGCTTTCTTT
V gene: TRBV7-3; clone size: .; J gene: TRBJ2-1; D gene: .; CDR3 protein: CASSPQSRANEQFF; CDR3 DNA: TGTGCCAGCAGCCCCCAGTCGAGAGCGAATGAGCAGTTCTTC
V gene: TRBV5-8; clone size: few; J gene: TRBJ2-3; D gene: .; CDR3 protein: CASSPHRSTDTQYF; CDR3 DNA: TGTGCCAGCAGCCCACATCGGAGCACAGATACGCAGTATTTT